These 5 T cell receptor beta chains were all obtained from the same sample, sequenced in a study of OX40 agonist ivuxolimab in advanced cancers. Repertoires were generated with immunoSEQ multiplex PCR, while TCRdb's copy carries only in-frame clones and drops some. This table has about 89,000 clones, approximately 90% appearing once. The sequencing here drew on CD4+ or CD8+ T cells sorted from blood, taken in a trial of the OX40 agonist ivuxolimab. These receptors all stem from an adult with an advanced solid tumor such as melanoma, head and neck, liver or kidney cancer.

The gene calls are TRBV5-6 and TRBJ1-4, with D possibly being TRBD1 (5 bases). Deletions cut 7 bases from V and 3 bases from J, with 25 bases between. CDR1 and CDR2 from the germline V gene are SGHDT and YYEEEE. CDR3 length: 18 amino acids. The CDR3 DNA reads TGTGCCAGCGGTAAAGGACGGATTGCTTGGGGGGCTAATGAAAAACTGTTTTTT. Encoded protein: CASGKGRIAWGANEKLFF.

The gene calls are TRBV14 and TRBJ2-7; possibly TRBD2 for D (6 bases). CDR1 and CDR2 (germline): SGHDN, FVKESK. The CDR3 totals 12 residues. V dropped 5 bases and J dropped 6 bases, with 11 bases sitting between them. CDR3 coding DNA: TGTGCCAGCAGCTTCGCGGGGTTCGAGCAGTACTTC. Residues: CASSFAGFEQYF.

The chain has TRBV27 and TRBJ1-4, with a tentative D call TRBD1 (5 bases). Trimming removed 7 bases from V and 4 bases from J, with 16 bases in between. Germline CDR1 reads MNHEY; CDR2 reads SMNVEV (reference sequence). The CDR3 contains 15 residues. For the CDR3, the DNA is TGTGCCAGCACCCGGACGGTGGGGGGTAATGAAAAACTGTTTTTT. Its protein is CASTRTVGGNEKLFF.

J is TRBJ2-3 and V is TRBV9; 7 bases are shared with TRBD1. The CDR3 is 14 amino acids. V lost 6 bases, J lost 0 bases, and 4 bases stayed unmatched. CDR1 SGDLS and CDR2 YYNGEE come from the germline V gene. The CDR3 region is CASTRDSSTDTQYF. The CDR3 nucleotides read TGTGCCAGCACCCGGGACAGTAGCACAGATACGCAGTATTTT.

The chain has TRBV18 and TRBJ2-2; D remains ambiguous. The germline V and J ends were trimmed by 2 bases and 1 base, with 17 bases remaining between them. The CDR3 is 18 residues long. Germline V gene lookup returns CDR1 KGHSH and CDR2 LQKENI. The CDR3 nucleotides read TGTGCCAGCTCACCAGTTATCGTCTTACAAAAGAACACCGGGGAGCTGTTTTTT. Its translation: CASSPVIVLQKNTGELFF.